In its sample, the clone carrying this TCR beta chain was seen a few times. A second PCR, run for roughly 7 to 12 cycles, used a sample-barcoded 5' primer plus a J-beta primer mix. TCRdb reprocessed the 5' RACE reads with MiXCR, giving one entry per CDR3 protein. The repertoire holds fewer than 900,000 distinct CDR3 sequences, with about 42% as singletons. The CDR3 totals 13 residues. Germline V gene sequence: CDR1 SNHLY, CDR2 FYNNEI. Trimming stripped 9 bases from V and 3 bases from J, with 12 bases between. This entry comes from a study of blood T cells in healthy people across ages. The clonotype comes from a woman aged 60 to 75 in good health. The chain has TRBV2 and TRBJ1-5; D gene uncertain. Sequencing input: blood. The CDR3 coding sequence is TGTGCCAGAGGGAATGAGTACAATCAGCCCCAGCATTTT. Amino acids: CARGNEYNQPQHF.